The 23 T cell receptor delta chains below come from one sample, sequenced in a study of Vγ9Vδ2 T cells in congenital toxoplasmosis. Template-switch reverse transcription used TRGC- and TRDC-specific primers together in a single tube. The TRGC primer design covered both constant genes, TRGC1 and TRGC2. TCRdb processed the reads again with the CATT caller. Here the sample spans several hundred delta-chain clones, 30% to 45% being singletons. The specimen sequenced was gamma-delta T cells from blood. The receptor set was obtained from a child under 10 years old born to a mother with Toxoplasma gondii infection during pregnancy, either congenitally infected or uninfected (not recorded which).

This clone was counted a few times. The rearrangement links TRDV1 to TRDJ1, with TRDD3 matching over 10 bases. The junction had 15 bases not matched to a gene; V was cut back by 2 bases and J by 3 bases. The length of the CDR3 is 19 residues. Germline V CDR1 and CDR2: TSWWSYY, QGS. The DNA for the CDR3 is TGTGCTCTTGGGGAAGGCCCGTCCCTCAACTGGGGGATTCCCGATAAACTCATCTTT. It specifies CALGEGPSLNWGIPDKLIF.

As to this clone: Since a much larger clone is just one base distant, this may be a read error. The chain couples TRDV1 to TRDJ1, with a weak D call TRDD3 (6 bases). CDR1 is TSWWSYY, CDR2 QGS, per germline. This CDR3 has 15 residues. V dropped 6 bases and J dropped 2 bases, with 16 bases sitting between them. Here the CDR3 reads CALGGRWGETDKLIF. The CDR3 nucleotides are TGTGCTCTTGGTGGGAGATGGGGGGAAACCGATAAACTCATCTTT.

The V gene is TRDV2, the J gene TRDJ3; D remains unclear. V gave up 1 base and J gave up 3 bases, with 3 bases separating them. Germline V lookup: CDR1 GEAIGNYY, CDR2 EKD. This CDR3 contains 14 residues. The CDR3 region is CACDTYWDTRQMFF. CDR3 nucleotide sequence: TGTGCCTGTGACACGTACTGGGACACCCGACAGATGTTTTTC.

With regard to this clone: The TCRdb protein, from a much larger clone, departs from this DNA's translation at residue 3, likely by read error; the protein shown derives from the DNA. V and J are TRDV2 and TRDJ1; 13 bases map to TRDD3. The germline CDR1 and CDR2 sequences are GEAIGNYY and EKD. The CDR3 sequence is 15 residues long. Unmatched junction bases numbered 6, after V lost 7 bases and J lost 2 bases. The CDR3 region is CAWDWGIRKTDKLIF. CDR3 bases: TGTGCCTGGGACTGGGGGATACGAAAAACCGATAAACTCATCTTT.

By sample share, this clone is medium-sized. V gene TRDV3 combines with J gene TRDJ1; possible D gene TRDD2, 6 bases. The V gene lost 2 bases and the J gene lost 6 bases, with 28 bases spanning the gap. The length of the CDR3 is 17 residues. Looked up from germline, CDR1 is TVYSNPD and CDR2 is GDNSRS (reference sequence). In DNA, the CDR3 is TGTGCCTTTTCGGGCTCCTACGGGTCTGGTACCTTCAATAAACTCATCTTT. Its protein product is CAFSGSYGSGTFNKLIF. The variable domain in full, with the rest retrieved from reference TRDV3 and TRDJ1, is CDKVTQSSPDQTVASGSEVVLLCTYDTVYSNPDLFWYRIRPDYSFQFVFYGDNSRSEGADFTQGRFSVKHILTQKAFHLVISPVRTEDSATYYCAFSGSYGSGTFNKLIFGKGTRVTVEP.

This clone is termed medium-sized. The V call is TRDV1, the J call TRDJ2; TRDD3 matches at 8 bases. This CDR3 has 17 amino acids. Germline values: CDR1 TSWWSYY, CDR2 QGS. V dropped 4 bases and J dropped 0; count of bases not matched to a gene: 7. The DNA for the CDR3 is TGTGCTCTTGGGGGCGTACTGGGGGCCGCTTTGACAGCACAACTCTTCTTT. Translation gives CALGGVLGAALTAQLFF.

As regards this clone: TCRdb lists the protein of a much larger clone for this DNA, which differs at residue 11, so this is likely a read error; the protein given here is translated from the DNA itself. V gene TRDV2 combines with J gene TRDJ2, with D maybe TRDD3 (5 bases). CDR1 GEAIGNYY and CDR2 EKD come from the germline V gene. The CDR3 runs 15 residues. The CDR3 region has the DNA TGTGCCTGTGACACCTGGGGAGCGTTGACAACACAACTCTTCTTT. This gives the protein CACDTWGALTTQLFF.

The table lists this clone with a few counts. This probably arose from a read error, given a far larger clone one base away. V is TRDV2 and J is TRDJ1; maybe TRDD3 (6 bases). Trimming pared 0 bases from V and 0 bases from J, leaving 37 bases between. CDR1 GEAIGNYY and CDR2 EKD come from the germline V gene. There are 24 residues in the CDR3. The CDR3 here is CACDTPRRTIPSLGSAVYTDKLIF. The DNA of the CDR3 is TGTGCCTGTGACACCCCCCGGAGAACTATCCCCTCCCTGGGGAGTGCCGTGTACACCGATAAACTCATCTTT.

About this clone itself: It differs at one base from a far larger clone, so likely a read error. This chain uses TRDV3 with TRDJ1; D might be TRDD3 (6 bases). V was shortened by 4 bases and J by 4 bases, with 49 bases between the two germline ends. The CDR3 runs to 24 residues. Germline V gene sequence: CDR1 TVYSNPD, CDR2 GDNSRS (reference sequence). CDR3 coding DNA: TGTGCCTGTGACACCCCCCGGAGAACTATCCCCTCCCTGGGGAGTGCCTTGTACAACGATAAACTCATCTTT. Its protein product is CACDTPRRTIPSLGSALYNDKLIF.

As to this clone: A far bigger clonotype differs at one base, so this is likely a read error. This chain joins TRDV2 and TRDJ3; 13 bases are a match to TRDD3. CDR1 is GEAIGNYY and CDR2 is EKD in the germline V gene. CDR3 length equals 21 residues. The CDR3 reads CASDTVYWGIRDSWDTRQMFF. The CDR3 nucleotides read TGTGCCAGTGACACCGTTTACTGGGGGATACGAGACTCCTGGGACACCCGACAGATGTTTTTC.

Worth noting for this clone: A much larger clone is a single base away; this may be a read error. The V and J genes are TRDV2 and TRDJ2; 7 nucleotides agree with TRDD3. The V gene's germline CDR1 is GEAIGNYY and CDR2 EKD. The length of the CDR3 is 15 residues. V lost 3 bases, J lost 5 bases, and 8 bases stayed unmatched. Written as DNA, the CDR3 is TGTGCCTGTGACGGCTGGGGGGCCGGAACAGCACAACTCTTCTTT. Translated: CACDGWGAGTAQLFF.

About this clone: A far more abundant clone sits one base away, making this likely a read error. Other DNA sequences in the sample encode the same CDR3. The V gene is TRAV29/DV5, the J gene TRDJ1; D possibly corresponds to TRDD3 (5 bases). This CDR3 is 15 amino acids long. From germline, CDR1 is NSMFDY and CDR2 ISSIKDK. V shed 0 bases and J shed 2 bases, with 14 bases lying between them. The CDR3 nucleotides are TGTGCAGCAAGCGTGCGGGGACGGTTTACCGATAAACTCATCTTT. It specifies CAASVRGRFTDKLIF.

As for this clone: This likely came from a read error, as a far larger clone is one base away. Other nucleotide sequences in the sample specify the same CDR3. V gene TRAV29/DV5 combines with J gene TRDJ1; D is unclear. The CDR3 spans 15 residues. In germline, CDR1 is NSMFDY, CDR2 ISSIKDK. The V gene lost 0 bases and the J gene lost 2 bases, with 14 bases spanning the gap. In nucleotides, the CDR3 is TGTGCAGCAAGCGTGCGGGGCCGTTTTACCGATAAACTCATCTTT. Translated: CAASVRGRFTDKLIF.

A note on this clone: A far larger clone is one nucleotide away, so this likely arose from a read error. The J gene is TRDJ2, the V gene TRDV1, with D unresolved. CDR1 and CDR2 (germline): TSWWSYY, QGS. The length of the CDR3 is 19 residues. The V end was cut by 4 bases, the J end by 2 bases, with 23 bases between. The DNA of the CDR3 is TGTGCTCTTGGGGCCCGGGACGCGTACATTACACGCTTGACAGCACAACTCTTCTTT. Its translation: CALGARDAYITRLTAQLFF.

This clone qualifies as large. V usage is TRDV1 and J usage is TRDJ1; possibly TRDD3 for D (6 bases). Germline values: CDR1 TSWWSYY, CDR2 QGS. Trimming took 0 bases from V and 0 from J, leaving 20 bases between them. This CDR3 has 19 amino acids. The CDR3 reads CALGELISPRGGNTDKLIF. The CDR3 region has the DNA TGTGCTCTTGGGGAACTAATCTCACCTAGAGGGGGAAACACCGATAAACTCATCTTT.

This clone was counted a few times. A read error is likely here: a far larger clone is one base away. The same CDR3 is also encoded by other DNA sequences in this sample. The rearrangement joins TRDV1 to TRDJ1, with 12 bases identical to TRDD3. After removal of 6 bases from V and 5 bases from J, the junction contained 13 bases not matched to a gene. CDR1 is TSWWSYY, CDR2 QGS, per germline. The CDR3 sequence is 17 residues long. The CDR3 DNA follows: TGTGCTCTTGGAATCTACCTGGGGGATACGACGGGTGATAAACTCATCTTT. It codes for CALGIYLGDTTGDKLIF.

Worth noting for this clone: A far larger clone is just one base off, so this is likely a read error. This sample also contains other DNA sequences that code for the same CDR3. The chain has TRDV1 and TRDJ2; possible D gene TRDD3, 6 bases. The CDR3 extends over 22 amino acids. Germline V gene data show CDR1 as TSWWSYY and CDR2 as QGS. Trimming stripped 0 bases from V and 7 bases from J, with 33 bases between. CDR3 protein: CALGELGYPLGLLGDTQAQLFF. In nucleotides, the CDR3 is TGTGCTCTTGGGGAACTAGGTTACCCCCTGGGATTACTGGGTGATACGCAAGCACAACTCTTCTTT.

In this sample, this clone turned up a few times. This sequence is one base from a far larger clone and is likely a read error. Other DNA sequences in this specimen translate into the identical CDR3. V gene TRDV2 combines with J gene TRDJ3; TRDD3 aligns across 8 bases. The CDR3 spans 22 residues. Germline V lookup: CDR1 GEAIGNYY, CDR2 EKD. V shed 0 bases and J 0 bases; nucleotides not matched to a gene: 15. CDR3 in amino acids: CACDTGANWGFVPSWDTRQMFF. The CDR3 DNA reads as TGTGCCTGTGACACCGGGGCAAACTGGGGGTTTGTCCCCTCCTGGGACACCCGACAGATGTTTTTC.

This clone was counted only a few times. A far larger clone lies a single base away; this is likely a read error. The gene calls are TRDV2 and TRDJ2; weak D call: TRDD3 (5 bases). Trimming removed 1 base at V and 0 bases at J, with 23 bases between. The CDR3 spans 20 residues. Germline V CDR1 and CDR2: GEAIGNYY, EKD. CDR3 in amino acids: CACDTIDTVDQEALTAQLFF. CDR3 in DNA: TGTGCCTGTGACACGATTGATACTGTGGATCAAGAGGCTTTGACAGCACAACTCTTCTTT.

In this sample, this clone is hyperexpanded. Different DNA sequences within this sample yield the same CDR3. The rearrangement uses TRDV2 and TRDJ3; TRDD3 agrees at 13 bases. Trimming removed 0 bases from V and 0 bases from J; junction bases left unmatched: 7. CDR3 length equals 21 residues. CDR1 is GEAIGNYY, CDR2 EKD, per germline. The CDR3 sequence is CACDTVYWGIRDSWDTRQMFF. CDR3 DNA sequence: TGTGCCTGTGACACCGTTTACTGGGGGATACGAGACTCCTGGGACACCCGACAGATGTTTTTC.

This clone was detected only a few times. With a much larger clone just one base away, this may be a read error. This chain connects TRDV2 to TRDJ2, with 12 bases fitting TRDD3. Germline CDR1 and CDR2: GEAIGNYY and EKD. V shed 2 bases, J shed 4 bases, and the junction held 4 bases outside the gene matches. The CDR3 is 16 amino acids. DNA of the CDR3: TGTGCCTGTGACATACTGGGGGATACTTGGACAGCACAACTCTTCTTT. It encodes CACDILGDTWTAQLFF.

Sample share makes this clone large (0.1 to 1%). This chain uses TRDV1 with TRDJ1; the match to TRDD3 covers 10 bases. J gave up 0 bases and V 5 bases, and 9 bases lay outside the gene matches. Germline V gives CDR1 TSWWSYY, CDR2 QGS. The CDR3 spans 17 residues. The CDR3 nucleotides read TGTGCTCTTGGGAGCTCTTACTGGGGGATCTACACCGATAAACTCATCTTT. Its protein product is CALGSSYWGIYTDKLIF.

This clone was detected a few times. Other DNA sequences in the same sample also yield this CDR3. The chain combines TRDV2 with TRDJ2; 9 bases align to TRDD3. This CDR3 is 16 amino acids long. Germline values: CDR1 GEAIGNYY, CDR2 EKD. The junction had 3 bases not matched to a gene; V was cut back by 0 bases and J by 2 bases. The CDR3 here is CACDTGGYSLTAQLFF. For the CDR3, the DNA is TGTGCCTGTGACACCGGGGGATACAGCTTGACAGCACAACTCTTCTTT.